Following are 10 T cell receptor beta chains from one sample sequenced in a study of blood T cell repertoires in COVID-19 (dated by TCRdb to 2019 to 2021). Library construction relied on the immunoSEQ multiplex PCR assay. Drawn from immuneACCESS, this table holds only the in-frame rearrangements with V and J called that TCRdb kept. Clones are partly lost; checked studies trace under half to an unresolved V gene and leave the rest unexplained. This sample gives under 200,000 clones in total; 70% to 90% of them show up just once. Of the sample, 8% to 10% falls within the top ten clones. The material sequenced was peripheral blood. All receptors come from a man aged 60 to 75 with acute or convalescent COVID-19.

Written as DNA, the CDR3 is TGTGCCAGCAGCCAAGATTTGGGGACTAGCGGGGGGACCCAGTACTTC. It translates to CASSQDLGTSGGTQYF. This chain joins TRBV3-1 (or the pseudogene TRBV3-2) and TRBJ2-5, with 14 bases fitting TRBD2. V lost 0 bases to trimming and J lost 7 bases; unmatched junction nucleotides: 4. The CDR3 has 16 amino acids. Germline V lookup: CDR1 LGHDT, CDR2 YNNKEL (reference sequence).

This chain uses TRBV2 with TRBJ1-3, with D possibly matching TRBD1 (6 bases). Germline V gene data show CDR1 as SNHLY and CDR2 as FYNNEI. V shed 0 bases and J shed 4 bases, with 13 bases lying between them. This CDR3 comprises 16 residues. This CDR3 is CASSEARGGGGNTIYF. In DNA, the CDR3 is TGTGCCAGCAGTGAAGCTCGGGGGGGCGGCGGAAACACCATATATTTT.

V gene TRBV24-1 combines with J gene TRBJ2-1, with 10 nucleotides matching TRBD1. The CDR3 consists of 18 residues. Trimming removed 3 bases from V and 10 bases from J; junction bases left unmatched: 17. Germline V gene sequence: CDR1 KGHDR, CDR2 SFDVKD. In DNA form, the CDR3 reads TGTGCCACCAGTGATCCCATTAACCCCAGGACAGGGGGTGACGAGCAGTTCTTC. It yields the protein CATSDPINPRTGGDEQFF.

This chain connects TRBV13 to TRBJ1-3; 7 nucleotides line up with TRBD1. The CDR3 extends over 16 amino acids. V trimming: 0 bases; J trimming: 1 base; junction bases outside the gene matches: 3. Looked up from germline, CDR1 is PRHDT and CDR2 is FYEKMQ (reference sequence). CDR3 amino acids: CASSLGGQYSGNTIYF. The CDR3, as DNA: TGTGCCAGCAGCTTAGGGGGACAGTATTCTGGAAACACCATATATTTT. Full variable domain (outside the CDR3, taken from reference TRBV13 and TRBJ1-3): AAGVIQSPRHLIKEKRETATLKCYPIPRHDTVYWYQQGPGQDPQFLISFYEKMQSDKGSIPDRFSAQQFSDYHSELNMSSLELGDSALYFCASSLGGQYSGNTIYFGEGSWLTVV.

The J gene is TRBJ1-5, the V gene TRBV12-3 or TRBV12-4; TRBD1 matches 10 bases. CDR3 length: 13 amino acids. Trimming cost V 5 bases and J 12 bases; bases outside gene matches: 7. Written as DNA, the CDR3 is TGTGCCAGCAGTCCGACAGGGGGCGCCGTCCAGCATTTT. It translates to CASSPTGGAVQHF.

The chain is built from TRBV28 and TRBJ1-1; a weak D match, TRBD1 (6 bases). The CDR3 sequence is 14 residues long. V dropped 6 bases and J dropped 0 bases, with 11 bases sitting between them. Germline CDR1 reads MDHEN; CDR2 reads SYDVKM. The CDR3 nucleotides read TGTGCCAGCAGGCGGGGGGGCATGAACACTGAAGCTTTCTTT. This codes for CASRRGGMNTEAFF.

The V and J genes are TRBV13 and TRBJ1-5; D possibly corresponds to TRBD1 (6 bases). The CDR3 is 16 amino acids. V gave up 0 bases and J gave up 1 base, with 10 bases separating them. Per germline, CDR1 PRHDT and CDR2 FYEKMQ (reference sequence). The CDR3, as DNA: TGTGCCAGCAGCTTAGGCGTCAGGGGAAGCAATCAGCCCCAGCATTTT. It encodes CASSLGVRGSNQPQHF.

The chain recombines TRBV5-1 with TRBJ2-3; 8 bases match TRBD1. The CDR3 spans 14 residues. After removal of 7 bases from V and 5 bases from J, the junction contained 9 bases not matched to a gene. Germline assignment: CDR1 SGHRS and CDR2 YFSETQ. DNA for the CDR3: TGCGCCAGCGGAAGACAGGGGAGTGGAGATACGCAGTATTTT. Protein: CASGRQGSGDTQYF.

This sequence joins TRBV6-5 and TRBJ1-1; TRBD1 matches 8 bases. Germline V lookup: CDR1 MNHEY, CDR2 SVGAGI. There are 14 residues in the CDR3. Losses at the gene ends were 10 bases for V and 1 base for J; bases not matched to a gene: 8. The CDR3 DNA reads TGTGCCATTTCGACAGGGGAACCGAACACTGAAGCTTTCTTT. This gives the protein CAISTGEPNTEAFF.

This clone was counted a few times. This rearrangement joins TRBV10-2 to TRBJ2-3; 13 positions match TRBD2. CDR3 length equals 15 residues. Germline V CDR1 and CDR2: WSHSY, SAAADI. J lost 4 bases, V lost 6 bases, and 4 bases had no gene match. The CDR3: CASRRLAGGADTQYF. As DNA, the CDR3 is TGCGCCAGCAGGCGACTAGCGGGAGGAGCAGATACGCAGTATTTT.